The 32 T cell receptor beta chains below all came from one sample that was sequenced in a study of shared clonotypes between healthy human individuals. Profiled with immunoSEQ multiplex PCR; TCRdb holds only in-frame clones, not every one. The sample has some 2,000,000 clones, 95% seen once. The sequenced sample was naive CD4+ T cells sorted from blood. The subset denotes: CD45RA+ positively selected. The receptors come from a man aged 18 to 35 in good health.

The V and J genes are TRBV7-9 and TRBJ2-3; 8 bases agree with TRBD2. Germline CDR1 SEHNR, CDR2 FQNEAQ (reference sequence). The CDR3 contains 15 residues. V was clipped by 5 bases and J by 3 bases; unmatched bases: 7. The CDR3 spells CASSQTSATTDTQYF. As DNA, the CDR3 is TGTGCCAGCAGCCAGACTAGCGCCACAACAGATACGCAGTATTTT.

The chain has TRBV28 and TRBJ2-1; tentatively, D is TRBD1 (6 bases). Germline CDR1 is MDHEN and CDR2 is SYDVKM. V was cut by 5 bases and J by 6 bases, with 14 bases left in between. The CDR3 has 14 amino acids. The DNA of the CDR3 is TGTGCCAGCAGTGGGTTGGGGGCGGGCAATGAGCAGTTCTTC. Translated: CASSGLGAGNEQFF.

The V call is TRBV2, the J call TRBJ2-7; 8 bases match TRBD1. V shed 5 bases and J 3 bases; nucleotides not matched to a gene: 9. Germline V CDR1 and CDR2: SNHLY, FYNNEI. The CDR3 spans 15 residues. The DNA of the CDR3 is TGTGCCAGCAGTACCCAGGGACAGGTCAGCTACGAGCAGTACTTC. It codes for CASSTQGQVSYEQYF.

CDR3 residues: CASSTQELAKNIQYF. As DNA, the CDR3 is TGTGCCAGCAGCACACAGGAACTAGCCAAAAACATTCAGTACTTC. The chain employs TRBV14 and TRBJ2-4; D is possibly TRBD1 (5 bases). Trimming shortened V by 5 bases and J by 0 bases, and 11 bases separated the two germline ends. Germline assignment: CDR1 SGHDN and CDR2 FVKESK. The CDR3 covers 15 residues.

The J gene is TRBJ2-7, the V gene TRBV6-1; no clear D gene. The CDR3 loop spans 13 amino acids. Germline values: CDR1 MNHNS, CDR2 SASEGT. Deletions cut 4 bases from V and 2 bases from J, with 9 bases between. Here the CDR3 reads CASSVPAAYEQYF. The CDR3 DNA is TGTGCCAGCAGTGTTCCAGCCGCCTACGAGCAGTACTTC.

The rearrangement links TRBV5-1 to TRBJ2-3, with a possible D match to TRBD1 (6 bases). Trimming stripped 6 bases from V and 0 bases from J, with 14 bases between. CDR1 is SGHRS, CDR2 YFSETQ, per germline. This CDR3 has 15 residues. CDR3 sequence: CASTKGGSSTDTQYF. The DNA for the CDR3 is TGCGCCAGCACTAAAGGGGGTTCTAGCACAGATACGCAGTATTTT.

This chain joins TRBV28 and TRBJ2-7; a possible D gene is TRBD2 (6 bases). The J call is doubtful: the DNA matches TRBJ2-5 better. Germline-derived CDR1 and CDR2 are MDHEN and SYDVKM. CDR3 length: 13 residues. CDR3 bases: TGTGCCACCTATGGGGGGTCCCAAGAGACCCAGTACTTC. Encoded protein: CATYGGSQETQYF.

J is TRBJ1-4 and V is TRBV6-1; perhaps TRBD1 as D (5 bases). V was trimmed by 7 bases and J by 0 bases, leaving 9 bases between them. CDR3 length equals 14 residues. The germline CDR1 and CDR2 sequences are MNHNS and SASEGT. CDR3 in amino acids: CASIQGATNEKLFF. The DNA for the CDR3 is TGTGCCAGCATTCAAGGGGCAACTAATGAAAAACTGTTTTTT.

The gene calls are TRBV19 and TRBJ2-1; a weak D match, TRBD2 (6 bases). CDR1 is LNHDA and CDR2 is SQIVND in the germline V gene (reference sequence). Trimming cost V 1 base and J 9 bases, with 19 bases left between them. CDR3 size: 16 residues. DNA for the CDR3: TGTGCCAGTAGTATAGTGGGGGGACTTAAATCGGGTGAGCAGTTCTTC. Encoded protein: CASSIVGGLKSGEQFF.

A note on this clone: This specimen includes other DNA sequences encoding the same CDR3. This rearrangement joins TRBV7-2 to TRBJ2-7; 8 bases match TRBD1. From germline, CDR1 is SGHTA and CDR2 FQGNSA. The CDR3 runs 14 residues. Losses at the gene ends were 5 bases for V and 2 bases for J; bases not matched to a gene: 5. The CDR3 sequence is CASSLGQVPYEQYF. CDR3 sequence (DNA): TGTGCCAGCAGCCTGGGACAGGTCCCCTACGAGCAGTACTTC.

The rearrangement links TRBV4-1 to TRBJ2-4; D unclear. The CDR3 has 18 residues. Germline CDR1 is MGHRA and CDR2 is YSYEKL. The ends were cut back, 5 bases at V and 0 bases at J, with 20 bases in the middle. CDR3 in amino acids: CASSNNIFAPLAKNIQYF. Here the CDR3 DNA reads TGCGCCAGCAGCAACAACATTTTCGCCCCCCTAGCCAAAAACATTCAGTACTTC.

This chain joins TRBV19 and TRBJ1-5, with D possibly being TRBD1 (6 bases). The V gene lost 3 bases and the J gene lost 1 base, with 16 bases spanning the gap. The CDR3 is 17 residues long. Germline lookup yields CDR1 LNHDA and CDR2 SQIVND (reference sequence). The CDR3 DNA is TGTGCCAGTAGTATCTCGGCTAAAGGGGGAAGCAATCAGCCCCAGCATTTT. Protein sequence: CASSISAKGGSNQPQHF. The whole variable domain, remainder taken from reference TRBV19 and TRBJ1-5, is DGGITQSPKYLFRKEGQNVTLSCEQNLNHDAMYWYRQDPGQGLRLIYYSQIVNDFQKGDIAEGYSVSREKKESFPLTVTSAQKNPTAFYLCASSISAKGGSNQPQHFGDGTRLSIL.

The CDR3 DNA reads TGTGCCAGCGGTGGGAGTTTGGATCAGCCCCAGCATTTT. The encoded protein is CASGGSLDQPQHF. The chain couples TRBV28 to TRBJ1-5, with D hard to call. CDR1 MDHEN and CDR2 SYDVKM come from the germline V gene. The CDR3 totals 13 residues. V was cut by 8 bases and J by 5 bases, with 13 bases left in between.

This clone was picked up one time. The V gene is TRBV10-3, the J gene TRBJ2-7; TRBD2 matches 10 bases. V lost 10 bases to trimming and J lost 5 bases; unmatched junction nucleotides: 17. This CDR3 has 16 amino acids. CDR1 ENHRY and CDR2 SYGVKD come from the germline V gene. The CDR3: CATSYKAQREGHEQYF. CDR3 DNA: TGTGCCACCTCTTACAAGGCGCAGCGGGAGGGCCACGAGCAGTACTTC.

The chain has TRBV10-1 and TRBJ1-6, with D perhaps TRBD1 (5 bases). Germline CDR1 WNHNN, CDR2 SYGVQD (reference sequence). Deletions cut 6 bases from V and 6 bases from J, with 9 bases between. The CDR3 length is 13 residues. CDR3 in amino acids: CASSRQINSPLHF. Here the CDR3 DNA reads TGCGCCAGCAGCCGACAGATTAATTCACCCCTCCACTTT.

As for this clone: One junction end does not reproduce the germline sequence, and a read error may be involved. The rearrangement joins TRBV10-3 to TRBJ2-7; 8 positions match TRBD1. Germline CDR1 is ENHRY and CDR2 is SYGVKD. The CDR3 consists of 18 residues. The CDR3 is CAISESPPGGQYVGELGF. CDR3 nucleotide sequence: TGTGCCATCAGTGAGAGTCCCCCAGGGGGCCAGTACGTAGGGGAATTGGGCTTC.

The CDR3 DNA is TGTGCCAGCAGACCGGACAGGGTGAACACTGAAGCTTTCTTT. Translation gives CASRPDRVNTEAFF. The chain combines TRBV7-2 with TRBJ1-1; 8 bases map to TRBD1. With 6 bases clipped from V and 0 bases from J, the junction kept 3 bases outside the gene matches. The V gene's germline CDR1 is SGHTA and CDR2 FQGNSA. The CDR3 runs to 14 residues.

This clone was recorded only once. The rearrangement uses TRBV7-2 and TRBJ2-7; D might be TRBD2 (5 bases). Germline loops: CDR1 SGHTA, CDR2 FQGNSA. The CDR3 loop spans 17 amino acids. Trimming left V 0 bases short and J 2 bases short, with 17 bases between. Written as DNA, the CDR3 is TGTGCCAGCAGCTTAGCGCTCGGGCAGATCGGGGCCTACGAGCAGTACTTC. As protein: CASSLALGQIGAYEQYF.

The chain recombines TRBV6-1 with TRBJ1-1, with 8 nucleotides matching TRBD1. The CDR3 totals 16 residues. Germline values: CDR1 MNHNS, CDR2 SASEGT. Trimming cost V 0 bases and J 1 base; bases outside gene matches: 4. The CDR3 DNA is TGTGCCAGCAGTGAAGCTCGGACAGGGTGGAACACTGAAGCTTTCTTT. Its translation is CASSEARTGWNTEAFF.

The chain recombines TRBV2 with TRBJ1-2, with TRBD1 identical over 9 bases. Germline CDR1 is SNHLY and CDR2 is FYNNEI. After removal of 6 bases from V and 8 bases from J, the junction contained 7 bases not matched to a gene. The CDR3 extends over 13 amino acids. CDR3 in DNA: TGTGCCAGCAGATCCCGACAGGGGGGCGGCTACACCTTC. Its translation: CASRSRQGGGYTF.

This sequence joins TRBV28 and TRBJ2-7; TRBD1 aligns across 8 bases. V trimming: 6 bases; J trimming: 5 bases; junction bases outside the gene matches: 6. In germline, CDR1 is MDHEN, CDR2 SYDVKM. The CDR3 loop spans 13 amino acids. Here the CDR3 DNA reads TGTGCCAGCAGAGACAGGGGACGCAACGAGCAGTACTTC. The encoded protein is CASRDRGRNEQYF. The full variable domain, with the rest looked up from reference TRBV28 and TRBJ2-7, is DVKVTQSSRYLVKRTGEKVFLECVQDMDHENMFWYRQDPGLGLRLIYFSYDVKMKEKGDIPEGYSVSREKKERFSLILESASTNQTSMYLCASRDRGRNEQYFGPGTRLTVT.

A word on this clone: Other DNA sequences within the sample encode an identical CDR3. The chain joins TRBV27 to TRBJ2-7, with 10 bases lining up with TRBD2. After removal of 2 bases from V and 3 bases from J, the junction contained 4 bases not matched to a gene. Germline CDR1 reads MNHEY; CDR2 reads SMNVEV (reference sequence). This CDR3 region has 15 residues. CDR3 in DNA: TGTGCCAGCAGTTTAGGGCTAGCGGGGGTCTACGAGCAGTACTTC. The encoded protein is CASSLGLAGVYEQYF.

Turning to this clone: At the DNA level, this CDR3 is encoded by other sequences in the same sample as well. The rearrangement uses TRBV11-3 and TRBJ2-5; 11 bases fit TRBD1. CDR1 and CDR2 from the germline V gene are SGHNT and YENEEA. The CDR3 is 15 residues long. Germline trimming cut 6 bases from V and 4 bases from J; bases unmatched to any gene: 7. CDR3 residues: CASSLGQGARETQYF. CDR3 DNA: TGTGCCAGCAGTCTAGGACAGGGGGCGCGAGAGACCCAGTACTTC.

The chain has TRBV30 and TRBJ1-4; D perhaps matches TRBD1 (6 bases). Trimming removed 3 bases at V and 8 bases at J, with 19 bases between. CDR1 GTSNPN and CDR2 SVGIG come from the germline V gene (reference sequence). This CDR3 is 15 amino acids long. The CDR3 spells CAWSAPWGAGEKLFF. The CDR3 nucleotides are TGTGCCTGGAGCGCCCCTTGGGGGGCAGGGGAAAAACTGTTTTTT.

This clone was recorded only once. This chain joins TRBV5-4 and TRBJ1-1; a weak D match, TRBD1 (5 bases). The CDR3 totals 17 residues. Germline V gene data show CDR1 as SGHNT and CDR2 as YYREEE (reference sequence). V gave up 4 bases and J gave up 0 bases, with 19 bases separating them. CDR3 loop: CASSTGGYPAVNTEAFF. As DNA, the CDR3 is TGTGCCAGCAGCACGGGGGGTTACCCAGCCGTGAACACTGAAGCTTTCTTT.

V usage is TRBV7-9 and J usage is TRBJ2-1, with D possibly matching TRBD2 (5 bases). CDR3 length equals 14 residues. Germline V gene lookup returns CDR1 SEHNR and CDR2 FQNEAQ (reference sequence). V lost 1 base and J lost 10, with 14 bases in between. The CDR3 region is CASSLGGGLDEQFF. The CDR3 region has the DNA TGTGCCAGCAGCTTAGGAGGCGGACTCGACGAGCAGTTCTTC.

The rearrangement links TRBV6-1 to TRBJ1-6; D unclear. There are 16 residues in the CDR3. Germline V lookup: CDR1 MNHNS, CDR2 SASEGT. Trimming pared 1 base from V and 0 bases from J, leaving 7 bases between. Here the CDR3 reads CASSEVVYSYNSPLHF. For the CDR3, the DNA is TGTGCCAGCAGTGAAGTAGTTTACTCCTATAATTCACCCCTCCACTTT.

As for this clone: This may come from a read error, since a much larger clone is one base off. V gene TRBV27 combines with J gene TRBJ2-5; TRBD1 matches 7 bases. The J call is in doubt because the DNA end fits TRBJ2-7 better. Germline values: CDR1 MNHEY, CDR2 SMNVEV (reference sequence). This CDR3 region has 14 residues. CDR3 loop: CASNVQGPAYEQYF. DNA of the CDR3: TGTGCCAGCAATGTACAGGGGCCCGCTTACGAGCAGTACTTC.

The genes are TRBV5-5 and TRBJ2-6; tentative D call: TRBD1 (5 bases). The CDR3 extends over 15 amino acids. CDR1 is SGHKS and CDR2 is YYEKEE in the germline V gene (reference sequence). V was shortened by 0 bases and J by 4 bases, with 8 bases between the two germline ends. CDR3 loop: CASSLGGAGANVLTF. DNA of the CDR3: TGTGCCAGCAGCTTGGGTGGGGCCGGGGCCAACGTCCTGACTTTC.

V gene TRBV19 combines with J gene TRBJ1-5, with 10 bases identical to TRBD1. V lost 4 bases and J lost 5; bases outside the gene matches: 5. The CDR3 spans 15 residues. Germline assignment: CDR1 LNHDA and CDR2 SQIVND (reference sequence). DNA of the CDR3: TGTGCCAGTAGTACGATTGACAGGGGGCATCAGCCCCAGCATTTT. Translated, it gives CASSTIDRGHQPQHF. The full variable domain, completed using reference TRBV19 and TRBJ1-5, is DGGITQSPKYLFRKEGQNVTLSCEQNLNHDAMYWYRQDPGQGLRLIYYSQIVNDFQKGDIAEGYSVSREKKESFPLTVTSAQKNPTAFYLCASSTIDRGHQPQHFGDGTRLSIL.

The DNA for the CDR3 is TGTGCCAGCAGTCCTAACCGGGACGCGACCTACGAGCAGTACTTC. This encodes CASSPNRDATYEQYF. This chain links TRBV6-5 with TRBJ2-7; D tentatively reads TRBD1 or TRBD2 (5 bases each). The V and J ends lost 5 bases and 2 bases respectively, with 16 bases between them. CDR3 length equals 15 residues. CDR1 and CDR2 from the germline V gene are MNHEY and SVGAGI.

The CDR3 loop is CASSLATGLGGTQYF. The CDR3 coding sequence is TGTGCCAGCAGCTTAGCAACGGGGCTTGGGGGGACCCAGTACTTC. The chain carries TRBV7-2 and TRBJ2-5; D is tentatively TRBD1 or TRBD2 (5 bases each). From germline, CDR1 is SGHTA and CDR2 FQGNSA. V was trimmed by 0 bases and J by 7 bases, leaving 15 bases between them. The CDR3 runs to 15 residues.